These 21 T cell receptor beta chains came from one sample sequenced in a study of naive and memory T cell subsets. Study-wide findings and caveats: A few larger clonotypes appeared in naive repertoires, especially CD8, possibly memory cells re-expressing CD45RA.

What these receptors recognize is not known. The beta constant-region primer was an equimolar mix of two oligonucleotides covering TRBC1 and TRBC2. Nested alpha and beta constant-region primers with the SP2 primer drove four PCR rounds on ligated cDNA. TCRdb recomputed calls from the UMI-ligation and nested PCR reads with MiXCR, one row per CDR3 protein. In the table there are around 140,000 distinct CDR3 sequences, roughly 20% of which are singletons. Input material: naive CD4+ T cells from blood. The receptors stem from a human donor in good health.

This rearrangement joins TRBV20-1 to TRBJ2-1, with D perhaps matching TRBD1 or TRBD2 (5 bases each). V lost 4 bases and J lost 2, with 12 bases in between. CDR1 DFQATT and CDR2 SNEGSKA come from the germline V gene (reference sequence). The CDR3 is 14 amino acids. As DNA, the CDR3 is TGCAGTGCTATGAAGTCGGGGCCCTACAATGAGCAGTTCTTC. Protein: CSAMKSGPYNEQFF.

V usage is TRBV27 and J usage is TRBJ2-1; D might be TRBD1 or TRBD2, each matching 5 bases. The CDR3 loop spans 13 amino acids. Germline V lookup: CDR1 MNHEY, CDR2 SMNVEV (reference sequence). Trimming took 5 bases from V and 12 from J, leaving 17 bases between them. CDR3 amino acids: CASSEFRGARQFF. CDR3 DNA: TGTGCCAGCAGTGAGTTCCGGGGCGCACGGCAGTTCTTC.

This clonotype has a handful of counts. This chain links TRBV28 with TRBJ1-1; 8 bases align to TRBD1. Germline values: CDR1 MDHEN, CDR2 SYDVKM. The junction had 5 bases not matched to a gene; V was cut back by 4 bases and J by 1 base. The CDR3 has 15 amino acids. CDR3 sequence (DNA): TGTGCCAGCAGTTCAGGTGGGACAGGGAACACTGAAGCTTTCTTT. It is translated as CASSSGGTGNTEAFF. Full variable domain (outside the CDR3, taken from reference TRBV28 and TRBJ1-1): DVKVTQSSRYLVKRTGEKVFLECVQDMDHENMFWYRQDPGLGLRLIYFSYDVKMKEKGDIPEGYSVSREKKERFSLILESASTNQTSMYLCASSSGGTGNTEAFFGQGTRLTVV.

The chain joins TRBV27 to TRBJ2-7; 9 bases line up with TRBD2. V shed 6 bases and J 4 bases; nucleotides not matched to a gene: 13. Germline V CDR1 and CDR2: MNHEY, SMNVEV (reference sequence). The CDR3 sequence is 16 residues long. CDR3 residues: CASSPGGGRALYEQYF. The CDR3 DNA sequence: TGTGCCAGCAGCCCGGGCGGCGGGAGGGCCCTTTACGAGCAGTACTTC.

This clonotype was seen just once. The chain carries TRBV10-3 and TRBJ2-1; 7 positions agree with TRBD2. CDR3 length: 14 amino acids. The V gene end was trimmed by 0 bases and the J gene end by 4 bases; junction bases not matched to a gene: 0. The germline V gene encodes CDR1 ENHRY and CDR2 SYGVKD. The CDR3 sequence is CAISESSGYNEQFF. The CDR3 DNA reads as TGTGCCATCAGTGAGTCTAGCGGGTACAATGAGCAGTTCTTC.

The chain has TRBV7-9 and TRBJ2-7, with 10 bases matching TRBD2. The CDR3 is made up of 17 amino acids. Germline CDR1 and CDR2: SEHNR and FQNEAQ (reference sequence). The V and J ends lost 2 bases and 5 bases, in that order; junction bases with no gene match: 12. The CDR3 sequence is CASSLSLAGVRVHEQYF. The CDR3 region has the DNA TGTGCCAGCAGCTTAAGCCTAGCGGGAGTCCGGGTCCACGAGCAGTACTTC.

The CDR3 region has the DNA TGCAGCGTTAAGAAGGGGTTCTCCTACAATGAGCAGTTCTTC. It translates to CSVKKGFSYNEQFF. The chain is built from TRBV29-1 and TRBJ2-1; TRBD1 might be the D (5 bases). V was cut by 5 bases and J by 0 bases, with 11 bases left in between. Germline CDR1 and CDR2: SQVTM and ANQGSEA. The CDR3 totals 14 residues.

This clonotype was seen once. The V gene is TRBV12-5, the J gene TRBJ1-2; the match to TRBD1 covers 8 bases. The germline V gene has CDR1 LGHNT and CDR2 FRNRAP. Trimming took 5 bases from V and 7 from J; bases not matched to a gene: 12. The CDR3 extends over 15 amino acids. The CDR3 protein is CASGPGQGALVGYTF. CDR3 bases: TGTGCTAGTGGTCCCGGACAGGGAGCCCTTGTTGGCTACACCTTC.

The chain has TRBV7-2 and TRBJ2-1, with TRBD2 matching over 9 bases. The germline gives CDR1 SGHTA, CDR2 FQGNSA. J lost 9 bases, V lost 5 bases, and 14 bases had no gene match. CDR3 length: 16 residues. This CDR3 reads CASSTPLGLANGEQFF. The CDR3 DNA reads TGTGCCAGCAGCACGCCGCTCGGACTAGCGAACGGTGAGCAGTTCTTC.

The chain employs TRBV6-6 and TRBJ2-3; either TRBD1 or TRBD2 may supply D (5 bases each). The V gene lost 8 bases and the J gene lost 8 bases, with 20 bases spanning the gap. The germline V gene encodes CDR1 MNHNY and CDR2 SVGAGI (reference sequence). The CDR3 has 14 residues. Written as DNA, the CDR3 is TGTGCCAGCTCCTCGGACGGCCTTGGGGGTACGCAGTATTTT. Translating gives CASSSDGLGGTQYF.

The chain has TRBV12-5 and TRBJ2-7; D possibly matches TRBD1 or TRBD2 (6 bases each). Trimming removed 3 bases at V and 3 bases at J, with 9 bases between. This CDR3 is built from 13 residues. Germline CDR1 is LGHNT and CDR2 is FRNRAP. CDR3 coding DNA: TGTGCTAGTGGTTTCGGGGGCGACTACGAGCAGTACTTC. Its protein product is CASGFGGDYEQYF.

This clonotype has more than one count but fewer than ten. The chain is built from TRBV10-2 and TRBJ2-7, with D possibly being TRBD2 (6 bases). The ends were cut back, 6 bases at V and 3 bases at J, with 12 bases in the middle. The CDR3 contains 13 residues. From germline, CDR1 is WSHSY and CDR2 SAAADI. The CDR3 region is CASRGGSVYEQYF. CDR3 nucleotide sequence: TGCGCCAGCAGGGGAGGATCGGTCTACGAGCAGTACTTC.

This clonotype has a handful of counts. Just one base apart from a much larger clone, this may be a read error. CDR3 nucleotides: TGTGCCAGCAGCTTGGGGGTCGAGATTGTTGGTGAGCAGTTCTTC. Translated, it gives CASSLGVEIVGEQFF. This sequence joins TRBV5-6 and TRBJ2-1; no definite D call. This CDR3 is 15 amino acids long. CDR1 and CDR2 (germline): SGHDT, YYEEEE. V lost 0 bases, J lost 9 bases, and 16 bases lay in between.

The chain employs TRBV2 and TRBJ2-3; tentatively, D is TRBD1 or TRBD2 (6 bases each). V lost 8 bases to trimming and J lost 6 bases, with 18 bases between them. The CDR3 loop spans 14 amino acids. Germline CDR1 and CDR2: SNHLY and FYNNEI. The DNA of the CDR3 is TGTGCCAGCGGGGGGCGGGATAACGTGGATACGCAGTATTTT. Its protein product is CASGGRDNVDTQYF.

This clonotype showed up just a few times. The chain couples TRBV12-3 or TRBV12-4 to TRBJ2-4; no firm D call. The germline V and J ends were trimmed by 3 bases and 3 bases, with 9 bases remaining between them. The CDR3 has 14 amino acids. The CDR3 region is CASSFSAGKNIQYF. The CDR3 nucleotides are TGTGCCAGCAGTTTCTCCGCAGGCAAAAACATTCAGTACTTC.

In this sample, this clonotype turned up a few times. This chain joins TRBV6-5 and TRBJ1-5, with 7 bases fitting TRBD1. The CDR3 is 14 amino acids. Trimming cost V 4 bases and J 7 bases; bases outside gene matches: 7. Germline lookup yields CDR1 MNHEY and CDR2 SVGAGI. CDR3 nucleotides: TGTGCCAGCAGTTCTACAGGGGCGTGGCAGCCCCAGCATTTT. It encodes CASSSTGAWQPQHF.

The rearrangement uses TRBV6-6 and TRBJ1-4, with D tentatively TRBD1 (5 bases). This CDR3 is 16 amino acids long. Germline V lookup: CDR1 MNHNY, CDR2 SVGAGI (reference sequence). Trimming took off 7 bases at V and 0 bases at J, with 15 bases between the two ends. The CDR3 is CASIKQVTATNEKLFF. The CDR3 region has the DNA TGTGCCAGCATCAAACAGGTGACCGCAACTAATGAAAAACTGTTTTTT.

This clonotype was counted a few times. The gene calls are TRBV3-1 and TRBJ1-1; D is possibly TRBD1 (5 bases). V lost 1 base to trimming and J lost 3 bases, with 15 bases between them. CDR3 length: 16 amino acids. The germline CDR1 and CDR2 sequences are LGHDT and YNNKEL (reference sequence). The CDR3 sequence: CASSQGVQGGDTEAFF. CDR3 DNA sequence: TGTGCCAGCAGCCAAGGTGTGCAGGGAGGTGACACTGAAGCTTTCTTT.

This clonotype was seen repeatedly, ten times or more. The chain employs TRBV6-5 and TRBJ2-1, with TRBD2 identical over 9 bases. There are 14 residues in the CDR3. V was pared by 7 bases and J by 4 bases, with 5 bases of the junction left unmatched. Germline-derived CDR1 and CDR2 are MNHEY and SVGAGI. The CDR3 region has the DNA TGTGCCAGCACCAGGAGCGGGAGGTACAATGAGCAGTTCTTC. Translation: CASTRSGRYNEQFF.

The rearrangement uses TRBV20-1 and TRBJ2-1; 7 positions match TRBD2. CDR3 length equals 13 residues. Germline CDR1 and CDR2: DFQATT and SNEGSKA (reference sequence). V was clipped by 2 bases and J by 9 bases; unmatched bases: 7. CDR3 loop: CSARFTSVSEQFF. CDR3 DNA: TGCAGTGCTAGATTCACTAGCGTAAGTGAGCAGTTCTTC.

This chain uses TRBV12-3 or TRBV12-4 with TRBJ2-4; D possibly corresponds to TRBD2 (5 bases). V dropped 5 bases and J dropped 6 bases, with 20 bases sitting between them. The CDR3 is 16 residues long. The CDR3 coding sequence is TGTGCCAGCAGTCCCCTTCGGGGAGCCCCCGGAAACATTCAGTACTTC. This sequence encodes CASSPLRGAPGNIQYF.